This passage covers 15 T cell receptor beta chains from one sample sequenced in a study of blood T cell repertoires in COVID-19. Profiled with immunoSEQ multiplex PCR; TCRdb holds only in-frame clones, not every one. The sample has 150,000 or so clones, more than 80% seen once. Sequenced sample: peripheral blood. All receptors derive from a man between 45 and 60 years old with acute or convalescent COVID-19.

There are a few counts of this clone. V is TRBV12-2 and J is TRBJ2-7; the tabulated D call, TRBD1, remains unverified against the DNA. TRBV12-2 is described as a pseudogene. There are 20 residues in the CDR3. CDR3 residues: CASRLALRTGVTISSYEQYV. For the CDR3, the DNA is TGTGCAAGTCGCTTAGCGCTTCGGACAGGGGTGACGATTTCTTCCTACGAGCAGTACGTC.

This clone was seen once. V is TRBV28 and J is TRBJ1-1, with D possibly TRBD1 on 6 matching bases. Germline V gives CDR1 MDHEN, CDR2 SYDVKM. This CDR3 comprises 14 residues. V lost 6 bases to trimming and J lost 5 bases, with 16 bases between them. CDR3 amino acids: CASSPQGGETEAFF. In DNA form, the CDR3 reads TGTGCCAGCAGCCCACAGGGAGGGGAGACTGAAGCTTTCTTT.

The chain has TRBV7-9 and TRBJ2-1, with a tentative D call TRBD2 (6 bases). From germline, CDR1 is SEHNR and CDR2 FQNEAQ (reference sequence). V lost 5 bases, J lost 9 bases, and 14 bases lay in between. The CDR3 contains 13 residues. The CDR3 spells CASSPPQRVEQFF. CDR3 nucleotide sequence: TGTGCCAGCAGCCCCCCCCAGCGGGTTGAGCAGTTCTTC.

The rearrangement joins TRBV9 to TRBJ1-2, with a tentative D call TRBD1 (6 bases). Germline V gene lookup returns CDR1 SGDLS and CDR2 YYNGEE. Trimming took off 6 bases at V and 6 bases at J, with 12 bases between the two ends. This CDR3 has 12 amino acids. CDR3: CASTPGVDGYTF. CDR3 in DNA: TGTGCCAGCACTCCAGGGGTTGATGGCTACACCTTC.

The chain recombines TRBV6-5 with TRBJ1-6, with 8 bases identical to TRBD1. CDR3 size: 14 residues. Trimming took 7 bases from V and 6 from J; bases not matched to a gene: 5. Per germline, CDR1 MNHEY and CDR2 SVGAGI. The CDR3 sequence is CASTQQGVNSPLHF. CDR3 nucleotides: TGTGCCAGCACTCAACAGGGGGTTAATTCACCCCTCCACTTT.

V is TRBV6-6 and J is TRBJ1-4; 10 bases map to TRBD1. This CDR3 is 15 amino acids long. CDR1 and CDR2 (germline): MNHNY, SVGAGI (reference sequence). The J segment lost 5 bases and the V segment lost 8 bases, leaving 8 bases of the junction unmatched. The CDR3 spells CASCSPGQGNEKLFF. As DNA, the CDR3 is TGTGCCAGCTGTTCACCGGGACAGGGGAATGAAAAACTGTTTTTT.

The chain combines TRBV6-6 with TRBJ1-2; TRBD1 agrees at 7 bases. CDR3 length equals 15 residues. After removal of 6 bases from V and 6 bases from J, the junction contained 13 bases not matched to a gene. Germline values: CDR1 MNHNY, CDR2 SVGAGI (reference sequence). In DNA form, the CDR3 reads TGTGCCAGCAGGCCGCACAGGGGTGGAGAACATGGCTACACCTTC. Protein: CASRPHRGGEHGYTF.

The chain joins TRBV6-1 to TRBJ1-6, with TRBD1 matching 9 bases. Germline trimming cut 3 bases from V and 7 bases from J; bases unmatched to any gene: 13. CDR3 length equals 18 residues. Looked up from germline, CDR1 is MNHNS and CDR2 is SASEGT. The CDR3 here is CASSDFISGQGWNSPLHF. DNA of the CDR3: TGTGCCAGCAGTGACTTCATTTCGGGACAGGGATGGAATTCACCCCTCCACTTT.

V gene TRBV7-9 combines with J gene TRBJ1-2; 7 bases line up with TRBD1. Germline CDR1 SEHNR, CDR2 FQNEAQ (reference sequence). With V trimmed by 5 bases and J by 7 bases, 7 bases remained unmatched. The length of the CDR3 is 13 residues. The CDR3 loop reads CASSTRTGVGYTF. The CDR3 bases are TGTGCCAGCAGCACTAGGACAGGAGTTGGCTACACCTTC.

The chain links TRBV27 to TRBJ1-2, with D maybe TRBD1 (5 bases). This CDR3 has 14 residues. Germline V lookup: CDR1 MNHEY, CDR2 SMNVEV (reference sequence). The V end was cut by 4 bases, the J end by 8 bases, with 17 bases between. The CDR3 loop is CASSSNLGQRGYTF. The CDR3 DNA reads as TGTGCCAGCAGTTCAAACCTTGGACAACGAGGCTACACCTTC.

The V gene is TRBV6-6, the J gene TRBJ1-4, with 8 bases that match TRBD1. The CDR3 spans 14 residues. Trimming cost V 5 bases and J 6 bases; bases outside gene matches: 5. The germline gives CDR1 MNHNY, CDR2 SVGAGI (reference sequence). The CDR3 DNA reads as TGTGCCAGCAGTCGGACAGGGTTGGATGAAAAACTGTTTTTT. This encodes CASSRTGLDEKLFF.

This clone was picked up one time. The chain links TRBV19 to TRBJ2-7, with 7 bases matching TRBD2. In germline, CDR1 is LNHDA, CDR2 SQIVND (reference sequence). V gave up 8 bases and J gave up 2 bases; unmatched junction bases: 21. The CDR3 runs to 18 residues. CDR3 sequence reads: CASWTNSGGILLAYEQYF. The CDR3 coding sequence is TGTGCCAGTTGGACTAACTCGGGGGGAATCCTACTCGCCTACGAGCAGTACTTC.

In its sample, this clone was seen a few times. The chain combines TRBV27 with TRBJ2-7; 7 bases are shared with TRBD1. The CDR3 length is 15 residues. V was clipped by 5 bases and J by 1 base; unmatched bases: 8. CDR1 is MNHEY and CDR2 is SMNVEV in the germline V gene (reference sequence). As DNA, the CDR3 is TGTGCCAGCAGTCCGATCGGGACAGTTTCCTACGAGCAGTACTTC. The encoded protein is CASSPIGTVSYEQYF.

The V call is TRBV18, the J call TRBJ1-4; 7 nucleotides line up with TRBD1. The CDR3 consists of 12 residues. Trimming cost V 6 bases and J 11 bases; bases outside gene matches: 6. Germline lookup yields CDR1 KGHSH and CDR2 LQKENI. The chain's CDR3 is CASSRTGWKLFF. DNA of the CDR3: TGTGCCAGCTCCCGGACAGGTTGGAAACTGTTTTTT.

The chain has TRBV12-3 or TRBV12-4 and TRBJ1-5; no definite D call. Trimming took 3 bases from V and 5 from J, leaving 8 bases between them. This CDR3 has 13 amino acids. CDR3 nucleotides: TGTGCCAGCAGTTTGGAGGCCCATCAGCCCCAGCATTTT. Protein sequence: CASSLEAHQPQHF.